This section outlines one T cell receptor (beta chain) sequence together with its context. This sample is drawn from a study of blood T cell repertoires in COVID-19. Study as a whole: Cohort 3 donors counted as recovered after two negative PCRs, clearance, or resolved symptoms. T cells, B-cell-depleted T cells, or PBMCs provided the cDNA or gDNA that served as material.

Repertoires were generated with immunoSEQ multiplex PCR, while TCRdb's copy carries only in-frame clones and drops some. Of approximately 190,000 clones in the sample, 85% to 90% are singletons; the top ten hold under 30%. Adults between roughly 18 and 89 years of age took part from fewer than 30 US areas. Participants' own reports of clinical history determined their cohort assignment. There are 14 residues in the CDR3. CDR1 and CDR2 from the germline V gene are SGHDT and YYEEEE. V lost 7 bases and J 1 base, leaving 11 bases between the germline ends. The source of this sequence is a woman aged 40 to 55 in a cohort exposed to, infected with or recovered from COVID-19 (not recorded which). The genes are TRBV5-6 and TRBJ1-4, with unresolved D. The specimen sequenced was PBMCs or T cells enriched from blood (not recorded which). CDR3 bases: TGTGCCAGCGGTGTACTCCTAACTAATGAAAAACTGTTTTTT. Amino acids: CASGVLLTNEKLFF.